These T cell receptor beta chains were read from a single sample in a study of blood T cells in healthy people across ages. TCRdb reanalysed the 5' RACE reads using MiXCR and keeps one entry per CDR3 protein. Of just over 1 million distinct CDR3 sequences listed, 40% to 50% are singletons. The sequencing sample was made of blood. Receptor source: a woman aged 60 to 75 in good health. CDR3s include the opening cysteine and the closing phenylalanine or tryptophan. Each record gives: clone size, D gene, J gene, V gene, CDR3 DNA, CDR3 protein. The D gene is left open where the match is weak. Size tells how often a clone was seen (once, few, many) or the class of an expanded clone, and some rows leave it out.

size: NA
D: NA
J: TRBJ1-5
V: TRBV9
DNA: TGTGCCAGCAGCGTAGGATTGGGGAATCAGCCCCAGCATTTT
CDR3: CASSVGLGNQPQHF

size: NA
D: TRBD2
J: TRBJ2-1
V: TRBV27
DNA: TGTGCCAGCAGCCAACGAGGACTAGCGGGAGGTGAGCAGTTCTTC
CDR3: CASSQRGLAGGEQFF

size: NA
D: NA
J: TRBJ2-1
V: TRBV10-3
DNA: TGTGCCATCAGTGAGTCGAGGACTGGATACAATGAGCAGTTCTTC
CDR3: CAISESRTGYNEQFF

size: NA
D: NA
J: TRBJ2-7
V: TRBV12-3/TRBV12-4
DNA: TGTGCCAGCAGTAAAGAGGGCTACGAGCAGTACTTC
CDR3: CASSKEGYEQYF

size: NA
D: NA
J: TRBJ1-4
V: TRBV5-6
DNA: TGTGCCAGCAGCCCCCTAGGGACGCGGGAAAAACTGTTTTTT
CDR3: CASSPLGTREKLFF

size: NA
D: NA
J: TRBJ2-3
V: TRBV2
DNA: TGTGCCAGCAGTGATAGGTTTACCACAGATACGCAGTATTTT
CDR3: CASSDRFTTDTQYF

size: few
D: TRBD2
J: TRBJ2-7
V: TRBV9
DNA: TGTGCCAGCAGCGTAGCTAGCGGGGGGTCCTACGAGCAGTACTTC
CDR3: CASSVASGGSYEQYF

size: few
D: NA
J: TRBJ2-1
V: TRBV4-2
DNA: TGTGCCAGCAGCCAAGAAGTAGATGGGGGGATCATCAATGAGCAGTTCTTC
CDR3: CASSQEVDGGIINEQFF

size: NA
D: TRBD2
J: TRBJ2-7
V: TRBV20-1
DNA: TGCAGTGCTAGAGCCCCGACTAGCGGGGCCTACGAGCAGTACTTC
CDR3: CSARAPTSGAYEQYF

size: NA
D: NA
J: TRBJ2-6
V: TRBV5-1
DNA: TGCGCCAGCAGCACGGCCGGGGGGGCCAACGTCCTGACTTTC
CDR3: CASSTAGGANVLTF

size: NA
D: TRBD2
J: TRBJ2-4
V: TRBV28
DNA: TGTGCCAGCAGTTTGGGGGTAGCGGGATTGGGGCAGTACTTC
CDR3: CASSLGVAGLGQYF

size: NA
D: NA
J: TRBJ1-5
V: TRBV15
DNA: TGTGCCACCAGCAGAGAAGGCGATCAGCCCCAGCATTTT
CDR3: CATSREGDQPQHF

size: NA
D: TRBD2
J: TRBJ2-7
V: TRBV9
DNA: TGTGCCAGCAGCGCGGGACTAGCGGGAGCCGAGCAGTACTTC
CDR3: CASSAGLAGAEQYF

size: NA
D: NA
J: TRBJ1-2
V: TRBV6-6
DNA: TGTGCCAGCAGTCTAGCAGGGTCGAAGAATGGCTACACCTTC
CDR3: CASSLAGSKNGYTF

size: few
D: TRBD2
J: TRBJ2-3
V: TRBV28
DNA: TGTGCCAGCAGTGTGACTAGCAGGAACACAGATACGCAGTATTTT
CDR3: CASSVTSRNTDTQYF

size: NA
D: NA
J: TRBJ1-5
V: TRBV28
DNA: TGTGCCAGCAGTTTAAATGCAGGGGCGGTATATAGCAATCAGCCCCAGCATTTT
CDR3: CASSLNAGAVYSNQPQHF

size: NA
D: NA
J: TRBJ2-3
V: TRBV28
DNA: TGTGCCAGCAGTTTAACCCGGACCCGCACAGATACGCAGTATTTT
CDR3: CASSLTRTRTDTQYF

size: NA
D: NA
J: TRBJ2-3
V: TRBV27
DNA: TGTGCCAGCAGCAAAGCCGACAGAACCGCAGATACGCAGTATTTT
CDR3: CASSKADRTADTQYF

size: NA
D: NA
J: TRBJ2-5
V: TRBV3-1
DNA: TGTGCCAGCAGCCAAGTAGAGGGGGGACGGAAAGAGACCCAGTACTTC
CDR3: CASSQVEGGRKETQYF

size: few
D: NA
J: TRBJ2-2
V: TRBV24-1
DNA: TGTGCCACCAGTGATCCCACAGGATCCTACGGGGAGCTGTTTTTT
CDR3: CATSDPTGSYGELFF

size: NA
D: NA
J: TRBJ2-1
V: TRBV7-9
DNA: TGTGCCAGCAGCACGGGACTCAGCTCTGGGCAGTTCTTC
CDR3: CASSTGLSSGQFF

size: NA
D: TRBD2
J: TRBJ2-1
V: TRBV5-5
DNA: TGTGCCAGCAGCTTGGTCGCTAGCGGATTCAGAAATGAGCAGTTCTTC
CDR3: CASSLVASGFRNEQFF

size: few
D: NA
J: TRBJ1-5
V: TRBV20-1
DNA: TGCAGTGCTAGAGTGTCGCCGGGGCCCCAGCATTTT
CDR3: CSARVSPGPQHF

size: once
D: TRBD2
J: TRBJ2-1
V: TRBV9
DNA: TGTGCCAGCAGCGTAGTGCCAGCGGGAAAAAGTGAGCAGTTCTTC
CDR3: CASSVVPAGKSEQFF

size: few
D: NA
J: TRBJ1-2
V: TRBV6-2/TRBV6-3
DNA: TGTGCCAGCATGGATAACTATGGCTACACCTTC
CDR3: CASMDNYGYTF

size: NA
D: NA
J: TRBJ2-7
V: TRBV2
DNA: TGTGCCAGCACCCAGGTTAGCTCCTACGAGCAGTACTTC
CDR3: CASTQVSSYEQYF

size: few
D: TRBD2
J: TRBJ2-5
V: TRBV6-5
DNA: TGTGCCAGCAGTTTGCTCGCGGGAGCTAGGCAAGAGACCCAGTACTTC
CDR3: CASSLLAGARQETQYF

size: NA
D: NA
J: TRBJ2-7
V: TRBV4-1
DNA: TGCGCCAGCAGCCATGGGGGGTTCTACGAGCAGTACTTC
CDR3: CASSHGGFYEQYF

size: NA
D: NA
J: TRBJ2-5
V: TRBV3-1
DNA: TGTGCCAGCAGCCAACGGGACCCAGGGAAGGAGACCCAGTACTTC
CDR3: CASSQRDPGKETQYF

size: NA
D: TRBD2
J: TRBJ2-5
V: TRBV28
DNA: TGTGCCAGCAGACACCCGGGACTAGCGGGAGGCTCCAACAACGTTAAGGCAGAGACCCAGTACTTC
CDR3: CASRHPGLAGGSNNVKAETQYF

size: NA
D: NA
J: TRBJ2-1
V: TRBV27
DNA: TGTGCCAGCAGGCGGGAAGCAAATGAGCAGTTCTTC
CDR3: CASRREANEQFF

size: NA
D: TRBD2
J: TRBJ2-1
V: TRBV7-2
DNA: TGTGCCAGCAGCTTAGGTGTAACTAGCGTCAATGAGCAGTTCTTC
CDR3: CASSLGVTSVNEQFF